These 23 T cell receptor beta chains were all obtained from the same sample, sequenced in a study of T cell repertoires in cytomegalovirus infection. Antigens of these TCRs are unknown. One entry per CDR3 protein, called by TCRdb with MiXCR from the reads. Of approximately 89,000 distinct CDR3 sequences listed, less than 30% are singletons. The sequencing here drew on CD8+ T cells from cultured PBMCs, taken from culture after CMV antigen stimulation. The receptors shown here come from a human donor in good health (CMV status not recorded). Some clones in this sample may be carry-over from other donors' samples.

The chain employs TRBV27 and TRBJ2-7; a weak D match, TRBD1 (6 bases). There are 12 residues in the CDR3. Germline-derived CDR1 and CDR2 are MNHEY and SMNVEV (reference sequence). Trimming pared 5 bases from V and 5 bases from J, leaving 10 bases between. The CDR3 region has the DNA TGTGCCAGCAGTACAACAGGGAACGAGCAGTACTTC. Its protein product is CASSTTGNEQYF.

This sequence joins TRBV24-1 and TRBJ2-3; 9 nucleotides agree with TRBD1. This CDR3 spans 19 amino acids. Trimming cost V 4 bases and J 2 bases; bases outside gene matches: 15. In germline, CDR1 is KGHDR, CDR2 SFDVKD. The CDR3 DNA reads TGTGCCACCAGTGAGACCGGGACAGGGCACGGAGTTAACACAGATACGCAGTATTTT. Amino acid sequence: CATSETGTGHGVNTDTQYF.

This sequence joins TRBV27 and TRBJ1-2; the D gene is possibly TRBD1 (5 bases). Per the germline V gene, CDR1 is MNHEY and CDR2 is SMNVEV (reference sequence). This CDR3 contains 14 residues. V was cut by 1 base and J by 4 bases, with 10 bases left in between. The CDR3 sequence is CASSLYRGGYGYTF. The DNA of the CDR3 is TGTGCCAGCAGTTTATATAGGGGCGGCTATGGCTACACCTTC.

The chain joins TRBV7-6 to TRBJ1-2; TRBD1 might be the D (6 bases). The V and J ends lost 8 bases and 2 bases respectively, with 9 bases between them. The CDR3 is made up of 12 amino acids. Germline V gives CDR1 SGHVS, CDR2 FNYEAQ. CDR3 sequence: CASGGGNYGYTF. For the CDR3, the DNA is TGTGCCAGCGGAGGGGGAAACTATGGCTACACCTTC.

This clonotype was counted ten times or more. V gene TRBV24-1 combines with J gene TRBJ2-5; no clear D. V lost 1 base to trimming and J lost 3 bases, with 14 bases between them. The V gene's germline CDR1 is KGHDR and CDR2 SFDVKD. This CDR3 is 16 amino acids long. CDR3: CATSDFGFTLEETQYF. The CDR3 nucleotides read TGTGCCACCAGTGATTTCGGCTTCACCCTTGAAGAGACCCAGTACTTC.

The chain is built from TRBV19 and TRBJ1-2; tentative D call: TRBD1 (6 bases). This CDR3 comprises 12 residues. V lost 4 bases, J lost 3 bases, and 6 bases lay in between. The germline gives CDR1 LNHDA, CDR2 SQIVND (reference sequence). The CDR3 here is CASSRGHYGYTF. CDR3 nucleotides: TGTGCCAGTAGTAGGGGGCACTATGGCTACACCTTC.

This chain uses TRBV28 with TRBJ2-5, with a possible D match to TRBD2 (5 bases). Trimming left V 6 bases short and J 1 base short, with 12 bases between. This CDR3 spans 14 amino acids. Germline lookup yields CDR1 MDHEN and CDR2 SYDVKM. The CDR3 sequence is CASSPLAFQETQYF. The CDR3 nucleotides read TGTGCCAGCAGCCCCCTAGCTTTCCAAGAGACCCAGTACTTC. The variable domain in full, with the rest retrieved from reference TRBV28 and TRBJ2-5, is DVKVTQSSRYLVKRTGEKVFLECVQDMDHENMFWYRQDPGLGLRLIYFSYDVKMKEKGDIPEGYSVSREKKERFSLILESASTNQTSMYLCASSPLAFQETQYFGPGTRLLVL.

The rearrangement joins TRBV18 to TRBJ2-7, with D unresolved. In germline, CDR1 is KGHSH, CDR2 LQKENI. V shed 3 bases and J shed 1 base, with 7 bases lying between them. The CDR3 sequence is 13 residues long. The CDR3 is CASSPMDSYEQYF. The DNA of the CDR3 is TGTGCCAGCTCACCGATGGATTCCTACGAGCAGTACTTC.

The rearrangement links TRBV11-1 to TRBJ2-1; TRBD1 matches 10 bases. CDR1 and CDR2 (germline): SGHAT, FQDESV (reference sequence). After removal of 5 bases from V and 6 bases from J, the junction contained 1 base not matched to a gene. The CDR3 consists of 13 residues. The chain's CDR3 is CASSRTGGNEQFF. The CDR3 nucleotides are TGTGCCAGCAGCCGGACAGGGGGCAATGAGCAGTTCTTC. Complete variable domain (other parts from reference TRBV11-1 and TRBJ2-1): EAEVAQSPRYKITEKSQAVAFWCDPISGHATLYWYRQILGQGPELLVQFQDESVVDDSQLPKDRFSAERLKGVDSTLKIQPAELGDSAMYLCASSRTGGNEQFFGPGTRLTVL.

This clonotype was found many times. The genes are TRBV7-2 and TRBJ1-6; D unclear. Trimming pared 3 bases from V and 4 bases from J, leaving 13 bases between. The CDR3 runs to 16 residues. Germline-derived CDR1 and CDR2 are SGHTA and FQGNSA. CDR3 DNA sequence: TGTGCCAGCAGCTTGGACCGTCAAGTTTATAATTCACCCCTCCACTTT. This sequence encodes CASSLDRQVYNSPLHF. Variable domain in full (rest from reference TRBV7-2 and TRBJ1-6): GAGVSQSPSNKVTEKGKDVELRCDPISGHTALYWYRQSLGQGLEFLIYFQGNSAPDKSGLPSDRFSAERTGGSVSTLTIQRTQQEDSAVYLCASSLDRQVYNSPLHFGNGTRLTVT.

This clonotype was counted ten times or more. The J gene is TRBJ2-5, the V gene TRBV12-3 or TRBV12-4, with TRBD2 identical over 7 bases. The CDR3 is made up of 12 amino acids. V dropped 4 bases and J dropped 9; count of bases not matched to a gene: 5. The CDR3 DNA is TGTGCCAGCAGTTACTACCGGGGGGCCCAGTACTTC. Its protein is CASSYYRGAQYF.

Only a few counts were recorded for this clonotype. The chain is built from TRBV15 and TRBJ1-5; unclear D gene. V was shortened by 3 bases and J by 5 bases, with 17 bases between the two germline ends. Germline V gives CDR1 LNHNV, CDR2 YYDKDF (reference sequence). This CDR3 is 16 amino acids long. The CDR3 DNA follows: TGTGCCACCAGCAGTATGGGCGTATTCAGCCATCAGCCCCAGCATTTT. This sequence encodes CATSSMGVFSHQPQHF.

The rearrangement joins TRBV15 to TRBJ2-7; D gene ambiguous. Germline V gives CDR1 LNHNV, CDR2 YYDKDF (reference sequence). The ends were cut back, 1 base at V and 6 bases at J, with 16 bases in the middle. This CDR3 is 15 amino acids long. CDR3 sequence reads: CATSRVGRPLPEQYF. DNA of the CDR3: TGTGCCACCAGCAGAGTAGGACGGCCCCTACCCGAGCAGTACTTC.

V is TRBV20-1 and J is TRBJ2-7; TRBD2 is a possible D gene (7 bases). The length of the CDR3 is 14 residues. The V and J ends lost 3 bases and 0 bases respectively, with 12 bases between them. Germline V CDR1 and CDR2: DFQATT, SNEGSKA (reference sequence). The DNA for the CDR3 is TGCAGTGCTAGTGGGGGGGGGCCCTCCTACGAGCAGTACTTC. Translated: CSASGGGPSYEQYF.

This clonotype was counted a few times. It may be a read error: a sequence one base away is much more abundant. This sequence joins TRBV27 and TRBJ1-5; 9 nucleotides align to TRBD1. The CDR3 totals 14 residues. V gave up 5 bases and J gave up 5 bases; unmatched junction bases: 4. Germline CDR1 is MNHEY and CDR2 is SMNVEV (reference sequence). Written as DNA, the CDR3 is TGTGCCAGCAGTCCCCGGACAGGGGATCAGCCCCAGCATTTT. It translates to CASSPRTGDQPQHF.

The gene calls are TRBV28 and TRBJ1-1; D gene uncertain. The CDR3 is 11 amino acids. The ends were cut back, 2 bases at V and 11 bases at J, with 9 bases in the middle. Per germline, CDR1 MDHEN and CDR2 SYDVKM. The CDR3, as DNA: TGTGCCAGCAGTTTAGGATCTGGGGCTTTCTTT. This encodes CASSLGSGAFF.

V usage is TRBV19 and J usage is TRBJ2-1; D might be TRBD1 (6 bases). The V gene's germline CDR1 is LNHDA and CDR2 SQIVND (reference sequence). The V gene lost 4 bases and the J gene lost 6 bases, with 10 bases spanning the gap. The CDR3 loop spans 13 amino acids. The CDR3: CASSSTGFNEQFF. The CDR3 DNA reads TGTGCCAGTAGTAGTACAGGGTTCAATGAGCAGTTCTTC.

The chain links TRBV6-5 to TRBJ1-6, with D unclear. CDR3 length equals 13 residues. Germline V gene sequence: CDR1 MNHEY, CDR2 SVGAGI. V dropped 0 bases and J dropped 10 bases, with 7 bases sitting between them. The CDR3 spells CASSYSISSPLHF. In DNA form, the CDR3 reads TGTGCCAGCAGTTACTCGATCTCATCACCCCTCCACTTT.

The CDR3 here is CASSRFTGNEQFF. CDR3 sequence (DNA): TGTGCCAGCAGCCGGTTCACGGGCAATGAGCAGTTCTTC. The V and J genes are TRBV7-9 and TRBJ2-1; unclear D gene. V was trimmed by 5 bases and J by 6 bases, leaving 11 bases between them. Germline V gene sequence: CDR1 SEHNR, CDR2 FQNEAQ (reference sequence). The CDR3 consists of 13 residues.

The chain combines TRBV5-4 with TRBJ2-3, with a weak D call TRBD2 (6 bases). Deletions cut 4 bases from V and 0 bases from J, with 12 bases between. Germline values: CDR1 SGHNT, CDR2 YYREEE (reference sequence). The CDR3 runs to 15 residues. The chain's CDR3 is CASSQTRDSTDTQYF. The CDR3 coding sequence is TGTGCCAGCAGCCAGACTAGGGATAGCACAGATACGCAGTATTTT.

A remark on this clonotype: Sequence at one end of the junction differs from germline and may be a read error. The chain has TRBV12-3 or TRBV12-4 and TRBJ1-1; no clear D gene. CDR3 length: 15 amino acids. CDR3 sequence: CASSLTWSEATEAFF. The CDR3 coding sequence is TGTGCCAGCAGTTTAACCTGGAGCGAGGCCACTGAGGCTTTCTTT.

This clonotype was detected ten times or more. CDR3: CASSYRSQLYEQYF. CDR3 DNA: TGTGCCAGCAGTTATCGATCCCAGCTCTACGAGCAGTACTTC. This chain connects TRBV6-5 to TRBJ2-7; D is unclear. CDR3 length: 14 residues. Trimming removed 3 bases at V and 3 bases at J, with 12 bases between. In germline, CDR1 is MNHEY, CDR2 SVGAGI.

The V call is TRBV7-8, the J call TRBJ2-1, with TRBD2 matching over 16 bases. The V gene's germline CDR1 is SGHVS and CDR2 FQNEAQ. V shed 5 bases, J shed 9 bases, and the junction held 10 bases outside the gene matches. The CDR3 length is 17 residues. In DNA form, the CDR3 reads TGTGCCAGCAGCGGGACGGGACTAGCGGGGGGGCTTAGTGAGCAGTTCTTC. The encoded protein is CASSGTGLAGGLSEQFF.